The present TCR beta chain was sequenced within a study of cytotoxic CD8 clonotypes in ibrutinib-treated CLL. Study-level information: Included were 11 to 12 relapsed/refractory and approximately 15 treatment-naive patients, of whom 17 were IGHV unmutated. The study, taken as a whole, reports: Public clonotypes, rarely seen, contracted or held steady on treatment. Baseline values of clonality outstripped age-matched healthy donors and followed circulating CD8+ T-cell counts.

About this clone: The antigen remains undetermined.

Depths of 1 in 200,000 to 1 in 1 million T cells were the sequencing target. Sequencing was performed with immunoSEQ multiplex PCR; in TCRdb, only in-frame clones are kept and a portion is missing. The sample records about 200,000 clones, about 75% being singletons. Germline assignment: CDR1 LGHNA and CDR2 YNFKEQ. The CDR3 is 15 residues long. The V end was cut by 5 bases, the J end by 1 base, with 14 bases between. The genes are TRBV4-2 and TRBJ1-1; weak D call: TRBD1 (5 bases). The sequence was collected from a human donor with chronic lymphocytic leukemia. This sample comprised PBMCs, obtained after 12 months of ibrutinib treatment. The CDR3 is CASSSETTENTEAFF. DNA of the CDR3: TGTGCCAGCAGCTCAGAGACGACAGAGAACACTGAAGCTTTCTTT.